A selection of T cell receptor beta chains follows, all from one sample in a study of blood T cell repertoires in COVID-19. The data were produced by immunoSEQ multiplex PCR, yet TCRdb's version contains in-frame clones alone and is incomplete. Of roughly 84,000 clones listed, about 82% are singletons. The specimen sequenced was peripheral blood. These receptors all stem from an elderly man with active or convalescent COVID-19. Both conserved end residues are part of each CDR3. Fields, in order: D gene, clone size, V gene, J gene, CDR3 protein, CDR3 DNA. The D gene is left open where the match is weak. The size field is filled for only some rows; it gives once, few, many or a size class.

D: -
size: -
V: TRBV20-1
J: TRBJ1-4
CDR3: CSAPRGEKLFF
DNA: TGCAGTGCCCCACGGGGGGAAAAACTGTTTTTT

D: TRBD1
size: -
V: TRBV7-2
J: TRBJ2-6
CDR3: CASRPISGGRWSGANVLTF
DNA: TGTGCCAGCAGACCCATCTCAGGGGGCAGATGGTCCGGGGCCAACGTCCTGACTTTC

D: -
size: -
V: TRBV7-8
J: TRBJ1-5
CDR3: CASSLEARENQPQHF
DNA: TGTGCCAGCAGCTTAGAGGCCAGGGAAAACCAGCCCCAGCATTTT

D: -
size: -
V: TRBV15
J: TRBJ2-3
CDR3: CATSRRGLLRDTQYF
DNA: TGTGCCACCAGCAGACGGGGACTTCTGAGGGATACGCAGTATTTT

D: TRBD1
size: -
V: TRBV4-1
J: TRBJ2-3
CDR3: CASSPRTGGDTQYF
DNA: TGCGCCAGCAGCCCCCGGACAGGGGGAGATACGCAGTATTTT

D: TRBD2
size: -
V: TRBV19
J: TRBJ2-1
CDR3: CASSGGLPNEQFF
DNA: TGTGCCAGTAGTGGGGGACTACCAAATGAGCAGTTCTTC

D: TRBD2
size: -
V: TRBV19
J: TRBJ2-1
CDR3: CASRKGSGRLNEQFF
DNA: TGTGCCAGTAGAAAGGGGAGCGGGAGACTCAATGAGCAGTTCTTC

D: -
size: -
V: TRBV29-1
J: TRBJ1-3
CDR3: CSVEGPTASSGNTIYF
DNA: TGCAGCGTTGAAGGTCCAACCGCCAGCTCTGGAAACACCATATATTTT

D: -
size: -
V: TRBV7-8
J: TRBJ2-1
CDR3: CASSPGLGGLDNEQFF
DNA: TGTGCCAGCAGCCCCGGCTTGGGCGGGCTTGACAATGAGCAGTTCTTC

D: -
size: -
V: TRBV11-3
J: TRBJ2-3
CDR3: CASEEGRGGTDTQYF
DNA: TGTGCCAGCGAGGAGGGGAGGGGGGGCACAGATACGCAGTATTTT

D: TRBD1
size: -
V: TRBV2
J: TRBJ1-4
CDR3: CASNLDRSSEKLFF
DNA: TGTGCCAGCAACCTGGACAGGAGCAGTGAAAAACTGTTTTTT

D: TRBD2
size: -
V: TRBV10-1
J: TRBJ2-1
CDR3: CASSESSSGGGQFF
DNA: TGCGCCAGCAGTGAGTCGAGTAGCGGGGGGGGTCAGTTCTTC

D: -
size: few
V: TRBV10-2
J: TRBJ1-1
CDR3: CAACKEVHTEAFF
DNA: TGCGCCGCGTGTAAGGAGGTCCACACTGAAGCTTTCTTT

D: TRBD2
size: once
V: TRBV19
J: TRBJ2-3
CDR3: CASSIDREDKQYF
DNA: TGTGCCAGTAGTATAGATCGGGAGGACAAGCAGTATTTT

D: TRBD1
size: -
V: TRBV6-6
J: TRBJ1-5
CDR3: CASRSQGSNTNQPQHF
DNA: TGTGCCAGCAGATCACAGGGGTCCAACACCAATCAGCCCCAGCATTTT

D: -
size: few
V: TRBV5-5
J: TRBJ2-2
CDR3: CASRWADNTGELFF
DNA: TGTGCCAGCAGATGGGCAGATAACACCGGGGAGCTGTTTTTT

D: TRBD1
size: -
V: TRBV5-1
J: TRBJ1-2
CDR3: CASSAPGTALSRGYTF
DNA: TGCGCCAGCAGCGCTCCCGGGACAGCCCTTTCCCGAGGCTACACCTTC

D: -
size: -
V: TRBV15
J: TRBJ1-2
CDR3: CATSRDPPSGVGYTF
DNA: TGTGCCACCAGCAGAGATCCGCCATCAGGGGTTGGCTACACCTTC

D: TRBD1
size: -
V: TRBV18
J: TRBJ1-5
CDR3: CASSPQGASNQPQHF
DNA: TGTGCCAGCTCACCACAGGGGGCGAGCAATCAGCCCCAGCATTTT

D: TRBD1
size: -
V: TRBV3-1/TRBV3-2
J: TRBJ1-6
CDR3: CASSQTTGPNSPLHF
DNA: TGTGCCAGCAGCCAAACGACAGGGCCAAATTCACCCCTCCACTTT

D: -
size: -
V: TRBV12-3/TRBV12-4
J: TRBJ1-3
CDR3: CASSGVVGNTIYF
DNA: TGTGCCAGCAGCGGGGTGGTTGGAAACACCATATATTTT

D: -
size: -
V: TRBV5-6
J: TRBJ1-1
CDR3: CASSWAGTEAFF
DNA: TGTGCCAGCAGCTGGGCGGGCACTGAAGCTTTCTTT

D: TRBD1
size: -
V: TRBV28
J: TRBJ2-5
CDR3: CASSRTGKYQETQYF
DNA: TGTGCCAGCAGTAGGACAGGGAAGTACCAAGAGACCCAGTACTTC

D: -
size: -
V: TRBV11-2
J: TRBJ2-1
CDR3: CASSPVLASYNEQFF
DNA: TGTGCCAGCAGCCCCGTGCTAGCATCCTACAATGAGCAGTTCTTC

D: -
size: -
V: TRBV18
J: TRBJ2-3
CDR3: CASSPAGRDTQYF
DNA: TGTGCCAGCTCACCGGCAGGGCGAGATACGCAGTATTTT

D: -
size: -
V: TRBV19
J: TRBJ1-2
CDR3: CASSVWGEGGYGYTF
DNA: TGTGCCAGTAGTGTCTGGGGAGAAGGGGGCTATGGCTACACCTTC

D: TRBD2
size: -
V: TRBV5-1
J: TRBJ2-5
CDR3: CASSLSGRMVSETQYF
DNA: TGCGCCAGCAGCCTTAGCGGGAGGATGGTTTCGGAGACCCAGTACTTC

D: -
size: -
V: TRBV9
J: TRBJ1-5
CDR3: CASSAFGGQPQHF
DNA: TGTGCCAGCAGCGCGTTCGGGGGTCAGCCCCAGCATTTT

D: TRBD1
size: -
V: TRBV24-1
J: TRBJ1-4
CDR3: CATSDRQGPEKLFF
DNA: TGTGCCACCAGTGATAGACAGGGCCCTGAAAAACTGTTTTTT

D: -
size: -
V: TRBV6-5
J: TRBJ2-4
CDR3: CASSYSNQRAGNIQYF
DNA: TGTGCCAGCAGTTACTCGAATCAGAGGGCAGGAAACATTCAGTACTTC

D: TRBD1
size: -
V: TRBV5-1
J: TRBJ1-4
CDR3: CASSWGQSTNEKLFF
DNA: TGCGCCAGCAGCTGGGGACAGAGTACTAATGAAAAACTGTTTTTT

D: TRBD2
size: -
V: TRBV18
J: TRBJ2-3
CDR3: CASSPRGTSSTDTQYF
DNA: TGTGCCAGCTCACCACGGGGGACTAGCAGCACAGATACGCAGTATTTT

D: -
size: -
V: TRBV14
J: TRBJ2-6
CDR3: CASRGLGAGANVLTF
DNA: TGTGCCAGCAGGGGACTTGGGGCTGGGGCCAACGTCCTGACTTTC

D: TRBD2
size: -
V: TRBV11-3
J: TRBJ2-2
CDR3: CASSLAGEFGGELFF
DNA: TGTGCCAGCAGTCTAGCGGGAGAGTTCGGCGGGGAGCTGTTTTTT

D: -
size: -
V: TRBV5-5
J: TRBJ2-3
CDR3: CASSFGDLGRNTDTQYF
DNA: TGTGCCAGCAGCTTCGGTGATTTGGGGCGGAACACAGATACGCAGTATTTT

D: TRBD1
size: -
V: TRBV5-1
J: TRBJ1-1
CDR3: CASSLPTGENTEAFF
DNA: TGCGCCAGCAGCTTGCCAACAGGGGAGAACACTGAAGCTTTCTTT

D: TRBD2
size: -
V: TRBV5-1
J: TRBJ2-1
CDR3: CASSLASTGGAGEQFF
DNA: TGCGCCAGCAGCTTGGCCTCAACGGGAGGGGCGGGTGAGCAGTTCTTC

D: -
size: -
V: TRBV5-6
J: TRBJ2-3
CDR3: CASSLLGESTDTQYF
DNA: TGTGCCAGCAGCTTGCTAGGGGAAAGCACAGATACGCAGTATTTT

D: TRBD2
size: -
V: TRBV28
J: TRBJ2-2
CDR3: CASSSPRGLARTGELFF
DNA: TGTGCCAGCAGTTCCCCCCGTGGACTAGCGAGAACCGGGGAGCTGTTTTTT

D: -
size: -
V: TRBV27
J: TRBJ2-1
CDR3: CASSFNRNEQFF
DNA: TGTGCCAGCAGTTTTAACAGGAATGAGCAGTTCTTC

D: TRBD1
size: -
V: TRBV18
J: TRBJ2-2
CDR3: CASSLRTGDTGELFF
DNA: TGTGCCAGCTCACTACGGACAGGGGACACCGGGGAGCTGTTTTTT

D: TRBD2
size: -
V: TRBV25-1
J: TRBJ2-3
CDR3: CASRALAGGLETTDTQYF
DNA: TGTGCCAGCAGAGCTTTAGCGGGGGGACTGGAGACGACAGATACGCAGTATTTT

D: -
size: -
V: TRBV28
J: TRBJ1-3
CDR3: CASSFGGFGSGNTIYF
DNA: TGTGCCAGCAGTTTCGGGGGATTTGGCTCTGGAAACACCATATATTTT

D: TRBD1
size: few
V: TRBV27
J: TRBJ2-6
CDR3: CASRYTGASGANVLTF
DNA: TGTGCCAGCAGGTATACAGGGGCCTCTGGGGCCAACGTCCTGACTTTC

D: TRBD1
size: -
V: TRBV2
J: TRBJ1-5
CDR3: CASSGLGTGNGQPQHF
DNA: TGTGCCAGCAGTGGACTCGGGACAGGGAATGGTCAGCCCCAGCATTTT

D: -
size: -
V: TRBV19
J: TRBJ1-5
CDR3: CASNGQSPRPQHF
DNA: TGTGCCAGTAACGGACAGTCGCCAAGGCCCCAGCATTTT

D: -
size: few
V: TRBV19
J: TRBJ1-2
CDR3: CTAGSASYGYTF
DNA: TGCACGGCCGGGTCCGCTAGCTATGGCTACACCTTC

D: -
size: -
V: TRBV7-9
J: TRBJ2-5
CDR3: CASSLVIGLGGGETQYF
DNA: TGTGCCAGCAGCTTAGTGATCGGTCTTGGGGGCGGGGAGACCCAGTACTTC

D: TRBD2
size: -
V: TRBV7-8
J: TRBJ2-1
CDR3: CASSGGTSGRPNEQFF
DNA: TGTGCCAGCAGCGGCGGGACTAGCGGGAGACCCAATGAGCAGTTCTTC

D: TRBD2
size: -
V: TRBV7-2
J: TRBJ2-5
CDR3: CASSSRGGEKETQYF
DNA: TGTGCCAGCAGCTCCCGGGGGGGGGAAAAAGAGACCCAGTACTTC

D: -
size: -
V: TRBV5-4
J: TRBJ1-2
CDR3: CASSPGQRTHPRGYTF
DNA: TGTGCCAGCAGCCCCGGACAGAGGACCCATCCTAGAGGCTACACCTTC

D: TRBD1
size: few
V: TRBV2
J: TRBJ1-4
CDR3: CASSEKPGQVNEKLFF
DNA: TGTGCCAGCAGCGAAAAACCGGGACAGGTTAATGAAAAACTGTTTTTT

D: TRBD1
size: once
V: TRBV11-2
J: TRBJ2-3
CDR3: CASSLAGGRTDTQYF
DNA: TGTGCCAGCAGCTTAGCAGGGGGCAGGACAGATACGCAGTATTTT

D: -
size: -
V: TRBV5-1
J: TRBJ1-6
CDR3: CASSFGQYNSPLHF
DNA: TGCGCCAGCAGCTTCGGACAGTATAATTCACCCCTCCACTTT

D: TRBD2
size: -
V: TRBV25-1
J: TRBJ2-2
CDR3: CASSEPGLAFTGELFF
DNA: TGTGCCAGCAGTGAGCCGGGACTAGCTTTCACCGGGGAGCTGTTTTTT

D: TRBD1
size: few
V: TRBV19
J: TRBJ1-6
CDR3: CASSSHRDRVYSPLHF
DNA: TGTGCCAGTAGTTCTCACCGGGACAGGGTGTACTCACCCCTCCACTTT

D: -
size: -
V: TRBV28
J: TRBJ1-4
CDR3: CASRSTGVGASEKLFF
DNA: TGTGCCAGCAGATCTACCGGGGTGGGGGCTAGTGAAAAACTGTTTTTT

D: TRBD1
size: once
V: TRBV11-2
J: TRBJ2-1
CDR3: CASSSTGSNNEQFF
DNA: TGTGCCAGCAGCTCGACAGGGTCGAACAATGAGCAGTTCTTC

D: -
size: -
V: TRBV7-2
J: TRBJ1-2
CDR3: CASSRFDRIYGYTF
DNA: TGTGCCAGCAGCAGGTTTGACAGGATCTATGGCTACACCTTC